This passage covers 16 T cell receptor beta chains from one sample sequenced in a study of blood T cell repertoires in COVID-19. TCRdb's table, derived via immunoSEQ multiplex PCR, lists solely in-frame clones and lacks some. The sample consists of about 280,000 clones, around 85% of them appearing once. Input material: PBMCs or T cells enriched from blood (not recorded which). These receptors were taken from a woman aged 45-65 years who had recovered from COVID-19.

The CDR3 spells CASSDRGIGAKNIQYF. The CDR3 nucleotides are TGTGCCAGCAGTGATAGGGGGATTGGGGCCAAAAACATTCAGTACTTC. The J gene is TRBJ2-4, the V gene TRBV6-1, with a possible D match to TRBD1 (6 bases). Germline loops: CDR1 MNHNS, CDR2 SASEGT. Trimming took off 3 bases at V and 1 base at J, with 13 bases between the two ends. The CDR3 is 16 residues long.

There are a few counts of this clone. The chain joins TRBV5-4 to TRBJ2-6, with TRBD2 matching 13 bases. The CDR3 contains 18 residues. The trim removed 5 bases at V and 3 bases at J, leaving 8 bases unmatched. Germline values: CDR1 SGHNT, CDR2 YYREEE (reference sequence). In DNA, the CDR3 is TGTGCCAGCAGGAAAGGACTAGCGGGAGAATTTGGGGCCAACGTCCTGACTTTC. Protein product: CASRKGLAGEFGANVLTF.

This clone was counted only a few times. The sample contains more than one DNA sequence encoding this CDR3. This chain uses TRBV6-5 with TRBJ1-2; 11 bases are shared with TRBD1. V was clipped by 3 bases and J by 5 bases; unmatched bases: 2. The CDR3 runs 14 residues. Germline assignment: CDR1 MNHEY and CDR2 SVGAGI. CDR3: CASSYGTGGYGYTF. The CDR3 DNA sequence: TGTGCCAGCAGTTATGGGACAGGGGGATATGGCTACACCTTC.

This chain uses TRBV5-5 with TRBJ1-2, with 7 bases matching TRBD1. The V segment lost 5 bases and the J segment 5 bases; nucleotides outside the gene matches: 6. Per germline, CDR1 SGHKS and CDR2 YYEKEE (reference sequence). There are 13 residues in the CDR3. The CDR3 DNA follows: TGTGCCAGCAGGTCTACAGGGGTTTATGGCTACACCTTC. It yields the protein CASRSTGVYGYTF.

The chain joins TRBV5-6 to TRBJ2-7; TRBD1 matches 8 bases. V lost 0 bases and J lost 5; bases outside the gene matches: 4. This CDR3 contains 14 residues. The germline V gene has CDR1 SGHDT and CDR2 YYEEEE. The CDR3 loop reads CASSLGTGFNEQYF. The CDR3 region has the DNA TGTGCCAGCAGCTTGGGGACAGGGTTCAACGAGCAGTACTTC.

The rearrangement joins TRBV30 to TRBJ1-2, with 7 bases that match TRBD1. V trimming: 4 bases; J trimming: 4 bases; junction bases outside the gene matches: 12. The CDR3 consists of 15 residues. The germline V gene has CDR1 GTSNPN and CDR2 SVGIG (reference sequence). The CDR3 DNA reads TGTGCCTGGAACGGCGACAGGGCGGACCTCTATGGCTACACCTTC. Translating gives CAWNGDRADLYGYTF.

The chain is built from TRBV30 and TRBJ2-7, with D perhaps matching TRBD2 (5 bases). The CDR3 is 15 amino acids. Trimming removed 0 bases at V and 2 bases at J, with 14 bases between. In germline, CDR1 is GTSNPN, CDR2 SVGIG (reference sequence). CDR3 nucleotides: TGTGCCTGGAGTGTATACACAGTCGGGGCCTACGAGCAGTACTTC. Its translation is CAWSVYTVGAYEQYF.

V and J are TRBV29-1 and TRBJ1-2, with a possible D match to TRBD1 (5 bases). The CDR3 loop spans 13 amino acids. V was shortened by 6 bases and J by 1 base, with 12 bases between the two germline ends. Germline lookup yields CDR1 SQVTM and CDR2 ANQGSEA. As DNA, the CDR3 is TGCAGCGTCGGGACTCAAAATAACTATGGCTACACCTTC. It translates to CSVGTQNNYGYTF.

The chain joins TRBV2 to TRBJ1-3, with 12 positions matching TRBD1. The CDR3 loop spans 18 amino acids. Trimming removed 7 bases from V and 4 bases from J; junction bases left unmatched: 14. Germline-derived CDR1 and CDR2 are SNHLY and FYNNEI. DNA for the CDR3: TGTGCCAGCAATTCAGCCCCCGGGACAGGGGGCGAAGGAAACACCATATATTTT. Protein product: CASNSAPGTGGEGNTIYF.

The rearrangement joins TRBV5-1 to TRBJ1-4, with 7 bases identical to TRBD1. V trimming: 4 bases; J trimming: 3 bases; junction bases outside the gene matches: 6. Germline assignment: CDR1 SGHRS and CDR2 YFSETQ. The CDR3 spans 15 residues. For the CDR3, the DNA is TGCGCCAGCAGCCATTATCAGGGGGCTAATGAAAAACTGTTTTTT. Translating it yields CASSHYQGANEKLFF.

This clone was seen a single time. The chain couples TRBV28 to TRBJ2-7; D is undetermined. Germline V gene sequence: CDR1 MDHEN, CDR2 SYDVKM. Trimming took off 2 bases at V and 3 bases at J, with 5 bases between the two ends. CDR3 length equals 12 residues. For the CDR3, the DNA is TGTGCCAGCAGTTTAATAGTCTACGAGCAGTACTTC. This sequence encodes CASSLIVYEQYF.

The gene calls are TRBV7-3 and TRBJ2-1; D perhaps matches TRBD1 (6 bases). The CDR3 length is 13 residues. CDR1 is SGHTA and CDR2 is FQGTGA in the germline V gene. V lost 4 bases and J 5 bases, leaving 9 bases between the germline ends. The CDR3 here is CASSSGTNNEQFF. The DNA of the CDR3 is TGTGCCAGCAGCTCCGGGACAAACAATGAGCAGTTCTTC. Supplemented by reference TRBV7-3 and TRBJ2-1, the full variable domain reads GAGVSQTPSNKVTEKGKYVELRCDPISGHTALYWYRQSLGQGPEFLIYFQGTGAADDSGLPNDRFFAVRPEGSVSTLKIQRTERGDSAVYLCASSSGTNNEQFFGPGTRLTVL.

The chain uses TRBV3-1 (or the pseudogene TRBV3-2) and TRBJ2-1; D uncertain. The CDR3 totals 14 residues. V was trimmed by 1 base and J by 9 bases, leaving 13 bases between them. The germline CDR1 and CDR2 sequences are LGHDT and YNNKEL (reference sequence). In DNA form, the CDR3 reads TGTGCCAGCAGCCAAGCGGCAGCGATCGCTGAGCAGTTCTTC. Protein product: CASSQAAAIAEQFF.

This chain links TRBV2 with TRBJ2-7; perhaps TRBD1 as D (6 bases). V dropped 6 bases and J dropped 0 bases, with 15 bases sitting between them. The length of the CDR3 is 15 residues. CDR1 is SNHLY and CDR2 is FYNNEI in the germline V gene. CDR3 loop: CASSVGQRNSYEQYF. CDR3 sequence (DNA): TGTGCCAGCAGCGTAGGACAGCGGAACTCCTACGAGCAGTACTTC.

The J gene is TRBJ2-1, the V gene TRBV6-5; TRBD1 is a possible D gene (5 bases). Trimming removed 2 bases from V and 6 bases from J, with 8 bases in between. Germline V lookup: CDR1 MNHEY, CDR2 SVGAGI. The CDR3 spans 13 residues. CDR3 amino acids: CASSYSRVNEQFF. The CDR3 region has the DNA TGTGCCAGCAGTTACAGCAGGGTCAATGAGCAGTTCTTC.

This chain joins TRBV28 and TRBJ2-7; no clear D. In germline, CDR1 is MDHEN, CDR2 SYDVKM. V was shortened by 10 bases and J by 6 bases, with 16 bases between the two germline ends. The CDR3 has 12 amino acids. Here the CDR3 DNA reads TGTGCCACCGACCTAGGTGGTTCCGAGCAGTACTTC. This encodes CATDLGGSEQYF.